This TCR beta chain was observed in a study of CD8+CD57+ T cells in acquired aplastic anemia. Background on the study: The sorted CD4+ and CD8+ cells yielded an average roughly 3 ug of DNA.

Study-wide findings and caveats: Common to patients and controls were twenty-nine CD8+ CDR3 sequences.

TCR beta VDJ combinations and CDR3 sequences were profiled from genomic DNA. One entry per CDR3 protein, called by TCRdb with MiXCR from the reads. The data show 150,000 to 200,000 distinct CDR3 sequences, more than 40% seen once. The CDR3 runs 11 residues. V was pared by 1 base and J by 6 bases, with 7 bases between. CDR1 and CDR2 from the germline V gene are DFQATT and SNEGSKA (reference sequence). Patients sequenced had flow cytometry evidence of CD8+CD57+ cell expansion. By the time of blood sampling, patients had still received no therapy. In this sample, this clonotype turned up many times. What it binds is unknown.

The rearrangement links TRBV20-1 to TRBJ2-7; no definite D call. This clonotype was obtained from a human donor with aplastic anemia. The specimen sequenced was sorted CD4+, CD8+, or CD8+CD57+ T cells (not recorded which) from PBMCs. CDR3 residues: CSARGPAEQYF. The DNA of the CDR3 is TGCAGTGCTAGAGGGCCGGCCGAGCAGTACTTC.